This T cell receptor beta chain is from a study of cytomegalovirus exposure and HLA in healthy donors. Study-wide results and limits: In the roughly 120 validation repertoires, a later analysis found that first-cohort TCR clusters tended to co-occur.

V shed 4 bases and J shed 2 bases, with 8 bases lying between them. This CDR3 is built from 13 residues. The V gene's germline CDR1 is SGHAT and CDR2 FQNNGV. Donors were drawn from the approximately 120-subject validation cohort, separate from the 666-subject first cohort. A word on this clone: What it recognizes is unknown.

TCRdb keeps only in-frame clones here, not all; method: immunoSEQ multiplex PCR. The sample lists tens of thousands of clones; about 96% were seen once. This receptor was obtained from a man aged 18 to 30 in good health and CMV-seronegative. Source material: PBMCs. V and J are TRBV11-2 and TRBJ1-2; the D is unclear. Written as DNA, the CDR3 is TGTGCCAGCAGCTCCCCCCCAAACTATGGCTACACCTTC. It yields the protein CASSSPPNYGYTF.